This is a list of T cell receptor beta chains from one sample in a study of blood T cell repertoires in COVID-19. Generated by immunoSEQ multiplex PCR, the TCRdb table keeps only in-frame clones and is missing some. Here the sample spans 40,000 to 60,000 clones, roughly 90% being singletons. Sample: peripheral blood. These receptors were collected from a human donor in a cohort sampled during active COVID-19. Each CDR3 is given with its conserved first and last residue. The order of the fields is D gene, J gene, clone size, V gene, CDR3 protein, CDR3 DNA. A D gene is named only where the DNA matches it firmly. The size entry is marked missing in some rows and otherwise reads once, few, many or a size class.

d_gene: NA; j_gene: TRBJ1-5; abundance: once; v_gene: TRBV12-3/TRBV12-4; CDR3aa: CASRGDSNQPQHF; CDR3nt: TGTGCCAGCAGGGGAGATAGCAATCAGCCCCAGCATTTT
d_gene: TRBD1; j_gene: TRBJ1-2; abundance: medium-sized; v_gene: TRBV6-1; CDR3aa: CASSEAVQGLYGYTF; CDR3nt: TGTGCCAGCAGTGAAGCGGTACAGGGGCTCTATGGCTACACCTTC
d_gene: NA; j_gene: TRBJ1-4; abundance: NA; v_gene: TRBV28; CDR3aa: CASGSSTNEKLFF; CDR3nt: TGTGCCAGCGGGAGTTCGACTAATGAAAAACTGTTTTTT
d_gene: TRBD1; j_gene: TRBJ1-1; abundance: NA; v_gene: TRBV18; CDR3aa: CASSPPLDRATEAFF; CDR3nt: TGTGCCAGCTCACCACCCTTGGACAGGGCCACTGAAGCTTTCTTT
d_gene: NA; j_gene: TRBJ1-2; abundance: NA; v_gene: TRBV29-1; CDR3aa: CSVGDGANYGYTF; CDR3nt: TGCAGCGTCGGCGACGGAGCTAACTATGGCTACACCTTC
d_gene: TRBD2; j_gene: TRBJ2-1; abundance: NA; v_gene: TRBV25-1; CDR3aa: CASSEYMTSGRGNEQFF; CDR3nt: TGTGCCAGCAGTGAATATATGACTAGCGGGAGAGGCAATGAGCAGTTCTTC
d_gene: NA; j_gene: TRBJ1-4; abundance: once; v_gene: TRBV6-5; CDR3aa: CASFTFEGKLFF; CDR3nt: TGTGCCAGCTTTACGTTTGAGGGAAAACTGTTTTTT
d_gene: TRBD1; j_gene: TRBJ2-1; abundance: once; v_gene: TRBV5-1; CDR3aa: CASRGQGAGNNEQFF; CDR3nt: TGCGCCAGCAGAGGGCAGGGGGCCGGTAACAATGAGCAGTTCTTC
d_gene: NA; j_gene: TRBJ1-6; abundance: NA; v_gene: TRBV7-9; CDR3aa: CASSRGDNSPLHF; CDR3nt: TGTGCCAGCAGCCGGGGGGATAATTCACCCCTCCACTTT
d_gene: NA; j_gene: TRBJ1-5; abundance: NA; v_gene: TRBV25-1; CDR3aa: CASSDRVSNQPQHF; CDR3nt: TGTGCCAGCAGTGACAGGGTTAGCAATCAGCCCCAGCATTTT
d_gene: NA; j_gene: TRBJ2-7; abundance: NA; v_gene: TRBV10-1; CDR3aa: CASSGTLFGEQYF; CDR3nt: TGCGCCAGCAGCGGGACACTGTTTGGCGAGCAGTACTTC
d_gene: NA; j_gene: TRBJ1-2; abundance: NA; v_gene: TRBV9; CDR3aa: CASSGGHPMYGYTF; CDR3nt: TGTGCCAGCAGCGGGGGACACCCTATGTATGGCTACACCTTC
d_gene: TRBD1; j_gene: TRBJ1-1; abundance: NA; v_gene: TRBV12-3/TRBV12-4; CDR3aa: CASSFEGALAFF; CDR3nt: TGTGCCAGCAGTTTCGAGGGGGCTTTGGCTTTCTTT
d_gene: TRBD1; j_gene: TRBJ2-6; abundance: NA; v_gene: TRBV5-4; CDR3aa: CASSLVSGGFSGANVLTF; CDR3nt: TGTGCCAGCAGCTTGGTGTCAGGGGGCTTCTCTGGGGCCAACGTCCTGACTTTC
d_gene: NA; j_gene: TRBJ1-5; abundance: NA; v_gene: TRBV12-3/TRBV12-4; CDR3aa: CASSSLTDQPQHF; CDR3nt: TGTGCCAGCAGTTCCCTCACGGATCAGCCCCAGCATTTT
d_gene: NA; j_gene: TRBJ2-4; abundance: NA; v_gene: TRBV19; CDR3aa: CASNIGIGQPENIQYF; CDR3nt: TGTGCCAGTAATATCGGGATAGGACAGCCTGAAAACATTCAGTACTTC
d_gene: TRBD1; j_gene: TRBJ1-5; abundance: once; v_gene: TRBV6-2/TRBV6-3; CDR3aa: CASSRGGNSNQPQHF; CDR3nt: TGTGCCAGCAGCAGGGGGGGGAATAGCAATCAGCCCCAGCATTTT
d_gene: NA; j_gene: TRBJ1-1; abundance: NA; v_gene: TRBV9; CDR3aa: CASSVEQIDTEAFF; CDR3nt: TGTGCCAGCAGCGTAGAACAGATCGACACTGAAGCTTTCTTT
d_gene: NA; j_gene: TRBJ1-1; abundance: NA; v_gene: TRBV5-1; CDR3aa: CASSLAVAGHTEAFF; CDR3nt: TGCGCCAGCAGCTTGGCGGTAGCCGGCCACACTGAAGCTTTCTTT
d_gene: TRBD1; j_gene: TRBJ2-4; abundance: once; v_gene: TRBV2; CDR3aa: CASNPTGVKNIQYF; CDR3nt: TGTGCCAGCAATCCAACAGGGGTCAAAAACATTCAGTACTTC
d_gene: TRBD1; j_gene: TRBJ2-6; abundance: NA; v_gene: TRBV19; CDR3aa: CASSIGDRVAGANVLTF; CDR3nt: TGTGCCAGTAGTATAGGGGACAGGGTTGCTGGGGCCAACGTCCTGACTTTC
d_gene: NA; j_gene: TRBJ1-1; abundance: NA; v_gene: TRBV30; CDR3aa: CAWSSDKDTEAFF; CDR3nt: TGTGCCTGGAGTTCCGACAAGGACACTGAAGCTTTCTTT
d_gene: TRBD2; j_gene: TRBJ2-7; abundance: once; v_gene: TRBV28; CDR3aa: CASSLIGGGKYEQYF; CDR3nt: TGTGCCAGCAGTTTAATCGGGGGGGGCAAATACGAGCAGTACTTC
d_gene: TRBD1; j_gene: TRBJ1-6; abundance: NA; v_gene: TRBV6-5; CDR3aa: CASSGQGMESPLHF; CDR3nt: TGTGCCAGCAGCGGACAGGGGATGGAATCACCCCTCCACTTT
d_gene: TRBD2; j_gene: TRBJ2-2; abundance: NA; v_gene: TRBV19; CDR3aa: CASSIGRRGTSFTGELFF; CDR3nt: TGTGCCAGTAGTATAGGTCGCCGCGGGACTAGCTTCACCGGGGAGCTGTTTTTT
d_gene: NA; j_gene: TRBJ2-2; abundance: NA; v_gene: TRBV10-3; CDR3aa: CAIALRANTGELFF; CDR3nt: TGTGCCATAGCTTTACGGGCGAACACCGGGGAGCTGTTTTTT
d_gene: TRBD2; j_gene: TRBJ2-7; abundance: NA; v_gene: TRBV7-6; CDR3aa: CASSSPELAVNEQYF; CDR3nt: TGTGCCAGCAGCTCCCCGGAGCTAGCGGTAAACGAGCAGTACTTC
d_gene: NA; j_gene: TRBJ2-1; abundance: once; v_gene: TRBV5-4; CDR3aa: CASSSQVGSSGNEQFF; CDR3nt: TGTGCCAGCAGCTCCCAAGTCGGGTCCAGCGGCAATGAGCAGTTCTTC
d_gene: TRBD1; j_gene: TRBJ1-2; abundance: NA; v_gene: TRBV6-4; CDR3aa: CASSASGQSFSGYTF; CDR3nt: TGTGCCAGCAGTGCTTCGGGACAGAGCTTTAGCGGCTACACCTTC
d_gene: NA; j_gene: TRBJ2-6; abundance: NA; v_gene: TRBV18; CDR3aa: CASSPVEGASAGANVLTF; CDR3nt: TGTGCCAGCTCACCAGTGGAGGGGGCGTCAGCTGGGGCCAACGTCCTGACTTTC
d_gene: TRBD2; j_gene: TRBJ2-1; abundance: once; v_gene: TRBV5-6; CDR3aa: CASSRTSGFNEQFF; CDR3nt: TGTGCCAGCAGCCGGACTAGCGGGTTCAATGAGCAGTTCTTC
d_gene: TRBD1; j_gene: TRBJ2-7; abundance: NA; v_gene: TRBV7-9; CDR3aa: CASSLKVRDRGSYEQYF; CDR3nt: TGTGCCAGCAGCTTAAAAGTCCGGGACAGGGGGTCCTACGAGCAGTACTTC
d_gene: NA; j_gene: TRBJ2-1; abundance: NA; v_gene: TRBV11-3; CDR3aa: CASSLGGSSYNEQFF; CDR3nt: TGTGCCAGCAGCTTGGGTGGGAGCTCCTACAATGAGCAGTTCTTC
d_gene: NA; j_gene: TRBJ1-5; abundance: NA; v_gene: TRBV10-3; CDR3aa: CAISALGGSGQPQHF; CDR3nt: TGTGCCATCAGTGCCCTCGGGGGATCGGGTCAGCCCCAGCATTTT
d_gene: TRBD1; j_gene: TRBJ2-7; abundance: NA; v_gene: TRBV18; CDR3aa: CASSPRTGGVYEQYF; CDR3nt: TGTGCCAGCTCACCAAGGACAGGGGGCGTCTACGAGCAGTACTTC
d_gene: TRBD1; j_gene: TRBJ1-1; abundance: NA; v_gene: TRBV5-5; CDR3aa: CASSMDRVGRNTEAFF; CDR3nt: TGTGCCAGCAGCATGGACAGGGTCGGAAGAAACACTGAAGCTTTCTTT
d_gene: TRBD1; j_gene: TRBJ2-3; abundance: once; v_gene: TRBV11-2; CDR3aa: CASSRPGQGITDTQYF; CDR3nt: TGTGCCAGCAGCAGACCGGGACAGGGGATTACAGATACGCAGTATTTT
d_gene: NA; j_gene: TRBJ2-6; abundance: NA; v_gene: TRBV9; CDR3aa: CASSGGLGAGANVLTF; CDR3nt: TGTGCCAGCAGCGGGGGCCTCGGTGCTGGGGCCAACGTCCTGACTTTC
d_gene: NA; j_gene: TRBJ1-2; abundance: NA; v_gene: TRBV3-1/TRBV3-2; CDR3aa: CASSQVGSGYTF; CDR3nt: TGTGCCAGCAGCCAAGTAGGGAGCGGCTACACCTTC
d_gene: NA; j_gene: TRBJ2-7; abundance: NA; v_gene: TRBV11-2; CDR3aa: CASSAIQGRGTEQYF; CDR3nt: TGTGCCAGCAGCGCAATACAGGGAAGGGGAACCGAGCAGTACTTC
d_gene: TRBD1; j_gene: TRBJ1-1; abundance: NA; v_gene: TRBV7-9; CDR3aa: CASSWQGVNTEAFF; CDR3nt: TGTGCCAGCAGCTGGCAGGGGGTGAACACTGAAGCTTTCTTT
d_gene: TRBD1; j_gene: TRBJ2-7; abundance: NA; v_gene: TRBV5-6; CDR3aa: CASRKQGAGEQYF; CDR3nt: TGTGCCAGCAGAAAACAGGGGGCGGGTGAGCAGTACTTC
d_gene: NA; j_gene: TRBJ2-6; abundance: NA; v_gene: TRBV11-3; CDR3aa: CASQMGQSPGANVLTF; CDR3nt: TGTGCCAGTCAGATGGGGCAATCACCTGGGGCCAACGTCCTGACTTTC
d_gene: TRBD2; j_gene: TRBJ2-1; abundance: NA; v_gene: TRBV7-9; CDR3aa: CASSPRLAGEGAPYNEQFF; CDR3nt: TGTGCCAGCAGCCCACGACTAGCGGGAGAGGGGGCCCCTTACAATGAGCAGTTCTTC
d_gene: NA; j_gene: TRBJ2-5; abundance: NA; v_gene: TRBV2; CDR3aa: CASSEAPSSPGESETQYF; CDR3nt: TGTGCCAGCAGTGAAGCGCCCTCGTCTCCGGGAGAGTCCGAGACCCAGTACTTC
d_gene: TRBD1; j_gene: TRBJ1-1; abundance: once; v_gene: TRBV12-3/TRBV12-4; CDR3aa: CASTNRGAEAFF; CDR3nt: TGTGCCAGCACCAACAGGGGCGCTGAAGCTTTCTTT
d_gene: NA; j_gene: TRBJ1-2; abundance: NA; v_gene: TRBV7-9; CDR3aa: CASNRRAVYGYTF; CDR3nt: TGTGCCAGCAACCGGAGGGCCGTTTATGGCTACACCTTC
d_gene: TRBD1; j_gene: TRBJ1-4; abundance: NA; v_gene: TRBV7-9; CDR3aa: CASSLRGHEKLFF; CDR3nt: TGTGCCAGCAGCTTAAGGGGGCATGAAAAACTGTTTTTT
d_gene: TRBD1; j_gene: TRBJ1-5; abundance: once; v_gene: TRBV6-5; CDR3aa: CASSDRANQPQHF; CDR3nt: TGTGCCAGCAGCGACAGGGCCAATCAGCCCCAGCATTTT
d_gene: NA; j_gene: TRBJ2-3; abundance: NA; v_gene: TRBV7-9; CDR3aa: CASSFGSGDTQYF; CDR3nt: TGTGCCAGCAGCTTCGGGAGCGGTGATACGCAGTATTTT
d_gene: NA; j_gene: TRBJ2-5; abundance: NA; v_gene: TRBV29-1; CDR3aa: CSVERGGQETQYF; CDR3nt: TGCAGCGTTGAACGAGGGGGCCAAGAGACCCAGTACTTC
d_gene: TRBD2; j_gene: TRBJ2-3; abundance: NA; v_gene: TRBV10-2; CDR3aa: CASLGAAGVTDTQYF; CDR3nt: TGCGCCAGCCTAGGGGCAGCGGGAGTCACAGATACGCAGTATTTT
d_gene: NA; j_gene: TRBJ2-6; abundance: NA; v_gene: TRBV19; CDR3aa: CASSITGGQGYSGANVLTF; CDR3nt: TGTGCCAGTAGTATAACGGGGGGCCAGGGCTACTCTGGGGCCAACGTCCTGACTTTC
d_gene: NA; j_gene: TRBJ1-4; abundance: once; v_gene: TRBV7-3; CDR3aa: CASSFRADPGDEKLFF; CDR3nt: TGTGCCAGCAGCTTCCGGGCAGACCCGGGGGATGAAAAACTGTTTTTT